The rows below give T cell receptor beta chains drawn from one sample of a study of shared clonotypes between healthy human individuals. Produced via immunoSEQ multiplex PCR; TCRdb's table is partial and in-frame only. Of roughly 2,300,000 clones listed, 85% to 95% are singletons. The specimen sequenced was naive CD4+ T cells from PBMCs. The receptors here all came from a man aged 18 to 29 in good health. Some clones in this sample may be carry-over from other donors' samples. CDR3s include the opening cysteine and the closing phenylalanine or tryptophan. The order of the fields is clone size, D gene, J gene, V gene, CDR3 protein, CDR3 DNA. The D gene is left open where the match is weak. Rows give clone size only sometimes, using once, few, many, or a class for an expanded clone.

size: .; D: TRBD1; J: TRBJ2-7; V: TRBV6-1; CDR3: CASAWDSAYEQYF; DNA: TGTGCCAGCGCCTGGGACAGCGCCTACGAGCAGTACTTC
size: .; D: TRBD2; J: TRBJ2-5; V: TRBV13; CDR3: CASSLPGLAGVQETQYF; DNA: TGTGCCAGCAGCTTACCGGGACTAGCGGGAGTCCAAGAGACCCAGTACTTC
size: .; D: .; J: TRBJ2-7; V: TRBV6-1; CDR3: CASSGQGYEQYF; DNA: TGTGCCAGCAGTGGTCAGGGCTACGAGCAGTACTTC
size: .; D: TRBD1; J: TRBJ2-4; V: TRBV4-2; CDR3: CASSQAPGTGLANIQYF; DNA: TGTGCCAGCAGCCAAGCCCCAGGGACAGGGCTTGCGAACATTCAGTACTTC
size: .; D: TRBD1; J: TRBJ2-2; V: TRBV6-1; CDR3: CASSTGQGTGELFF; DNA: TGTGCCAGCAGTACGGGACAGGGCACCGGGGAGCTGTTTTTT
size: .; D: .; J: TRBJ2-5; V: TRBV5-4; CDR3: CASRSPREETQYF; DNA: TGTGCCAGCAGATCCCCAAGGGAAGAGACCCAGTACTTC
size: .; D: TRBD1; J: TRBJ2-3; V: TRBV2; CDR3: CASTTGQVPGTQYF; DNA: TGTGCCAGCACCACCGGACAGGTCCCCGGTACGCAGTATTTT
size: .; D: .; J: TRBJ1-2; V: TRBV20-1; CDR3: CSATGQGGYTF; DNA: TGCAGTGCTACGGGGCAGGGTGGCTACACCTTC
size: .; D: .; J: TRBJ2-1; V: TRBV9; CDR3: CASSVSDDNEQFF; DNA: TGTGCCAGCAGCGTATCTGACGACAATGAGCAGTTCTTC
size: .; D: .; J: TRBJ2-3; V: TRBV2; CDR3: CASKVEPTDTQYF; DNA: TGTGCCAGCAAAGTGGAACCCACAGATACGCAGTATTTT
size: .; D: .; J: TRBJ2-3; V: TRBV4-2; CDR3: CASSQGEQGGADTQYF; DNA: TGTGCCAGCAGCCAAGGGGAACAGGGAGGAGCAGATACGCAGTATTTT
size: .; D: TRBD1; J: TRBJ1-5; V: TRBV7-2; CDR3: CASSSRVGQGGQPQHF; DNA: TGTGCCAGCAGCTCTAGGGTGGGACAGGGTGGTCAGCCCCAGCATTTT
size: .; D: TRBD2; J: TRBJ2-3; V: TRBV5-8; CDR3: CASSWGLGLAITDTQYF; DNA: TGTGCCAGCAGCTGGGGTCTCGGACTAGCGATCACAGATACGCAGTATTTT
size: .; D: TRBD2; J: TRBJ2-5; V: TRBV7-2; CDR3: CASSLGTSGRLGETQYF; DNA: TGTGCCAGCAGCTTGGGGACTAGCGGGAGGTTAGGGGAGACCCAGTACTTC
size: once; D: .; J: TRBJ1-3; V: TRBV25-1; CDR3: CASSEGGRVSSGNTIYF; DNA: TGTGCCAGCAGTGAAGGGGGGAGGGTCTCGTCTGGAAACACCATATATTTT
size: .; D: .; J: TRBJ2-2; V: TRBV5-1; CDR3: CASSGGRITGELFF; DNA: TGCGCCAGCAGCGGGGGACGGATCACCGGGGAGCTGTTTTTT
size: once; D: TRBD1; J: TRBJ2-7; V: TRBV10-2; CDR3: CATLPPSRGPYEQYF; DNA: TGCGCCACCCTACCCCCCTCGAGGGGGCCCTACGAGCAGTACTTC
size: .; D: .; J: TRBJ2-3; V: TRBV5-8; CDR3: CASIPPGTLFPFKDTQYF; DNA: TGTGCCAGCATCCCGCCAGGGACTTTATTCCCTTTTAAGGATACGCAGTATTTT
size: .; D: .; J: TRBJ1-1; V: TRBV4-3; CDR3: CASSQGGWWRDQSGNTEAFF; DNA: TGCGCCAGCAGCCAAGGGGGGTGGTGGAGGGATCAGTCGGGGAACACTGAAGCTTTCTTT
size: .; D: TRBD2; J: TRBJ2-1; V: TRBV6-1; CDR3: CASRQLAYSYNEQFF; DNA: TGTGCCAGCAGACAACTAGCGTACTCCTACAATGAGCAGTTCTTC
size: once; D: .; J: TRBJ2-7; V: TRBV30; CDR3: CAWSGGLEYEQYF; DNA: TGTGCCTGGAGTGGAGGACTCGAATACGAGCAGTACTTC
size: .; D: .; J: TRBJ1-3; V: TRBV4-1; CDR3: CASSRWAGDGDTIYF; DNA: TGCGCCAGCAGCCGGTGGGCAGGGGATGGAGACACCATATATTTT
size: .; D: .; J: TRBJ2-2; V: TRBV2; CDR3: CASTLAGINTGELFF; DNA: TGTGCCAGCACCTTGGCGGGTATCAACACCGGGGAGCTGTTTTTT
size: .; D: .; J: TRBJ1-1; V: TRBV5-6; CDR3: CASSEPGQVNTEAFF; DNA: TGTGCCAGCAGCGAACCCGGGCAAGTGAACACTGAAGCTTTCTTT
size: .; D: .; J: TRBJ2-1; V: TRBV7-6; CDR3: CASSLVRLGEQFF; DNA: TGTGCCAGCAGCTTAGTTCGCCTAGGGGAGCAGTTCTTC
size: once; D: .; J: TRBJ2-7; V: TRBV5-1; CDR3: CASSPGDLASEQYF; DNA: TGCGCCAGCAGCCCCGGTGACCTGGCTAGCGAGCAGTACTTC
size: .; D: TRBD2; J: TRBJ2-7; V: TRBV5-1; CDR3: CASSFGLAGGTEQYF; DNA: TGCGCCAGCAGCTTTGGACTAGCGGGAGGGACCGAGCAGTACTTC
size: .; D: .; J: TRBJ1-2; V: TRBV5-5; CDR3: CASSSRSGVGYTF; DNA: TGTGCCAGCAGCTCCAGATCAGGGGTCGGCTACACCTTC
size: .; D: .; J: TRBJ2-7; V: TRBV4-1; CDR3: CASSQDPGYQYYEQYF; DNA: TGCGCCAGCAGCCAAGATCCCGGATATCAATACTACGAGCAGTACTTC
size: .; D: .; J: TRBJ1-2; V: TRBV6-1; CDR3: CASSEVNIYGYTF; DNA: TGTGCCAGCAGTGAAGTAAACATATATGGCTACACCTTC
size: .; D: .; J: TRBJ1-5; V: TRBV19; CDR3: CATTAVGNQPQHF; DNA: TGTGCCACTACTGCGGTTGGCAATCAGCCCCAGCATTTT
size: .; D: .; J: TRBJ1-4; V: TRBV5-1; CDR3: CASKASSNEKLFF; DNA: TGCGCCAGCAAGGCGTCGTCGAATGAAAAACTGTTTTTT
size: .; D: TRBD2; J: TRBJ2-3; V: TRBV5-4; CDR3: CASSPEGLVDTQYF; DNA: TGTGCCAGCAGCCCAGAAGGACTAGTCGATACGCAGTATTTT
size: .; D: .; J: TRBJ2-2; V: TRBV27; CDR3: CASRRLRIGELFF; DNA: TGTGCCAGCAGGAGACTAAGAATCGGGGAGCTGTTTTTT
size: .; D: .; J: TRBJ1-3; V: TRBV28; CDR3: CASSLDSGNTIYF; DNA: TGTGCCAGCAGTTTAGACTCTGGAAACACCATATATTTT
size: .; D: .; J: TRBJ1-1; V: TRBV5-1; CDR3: CASSFQGVQNTEAFF; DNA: TGCGCCAGCAGCTTCCAGGGAGTTCAGAACACTGAAGCTTTCTTT
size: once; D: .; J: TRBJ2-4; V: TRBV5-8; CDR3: CASSLGDAKNIQYF; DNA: TGTGCCAGCAGCTTGGGGGATGCCAAAAACATTCAGTACTTC
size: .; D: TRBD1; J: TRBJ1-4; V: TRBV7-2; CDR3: CASSQDRSREKLFF; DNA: TGTGCCAGCAGCCAGGACAGGTCGCGAGAAAAACTGTTTTTT
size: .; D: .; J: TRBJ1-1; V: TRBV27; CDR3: CASSQPGRSTEAFF; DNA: TGTGCCAGCAGTCAACCGGGGAGAAGCACTGAAGCTTTCTTT
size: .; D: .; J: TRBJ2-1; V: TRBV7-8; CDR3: CASSLIIGNEQFF; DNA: TGTGCCAGCAGCCTGATAATCGGCAATGAGCAGTTCTTC
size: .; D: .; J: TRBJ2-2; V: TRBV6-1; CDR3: CASRPRVGTGELFF; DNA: TGTGCCAGCAGGCCCAGGGTTGGCACCGGGGAGCTGTTTTTT
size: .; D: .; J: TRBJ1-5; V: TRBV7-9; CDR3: CASSSGRGVKSNQPQHF; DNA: TGTGCCAGCAGCTCAGGCCGGGGGGTCAAAAGCAATCAGCCCCAGCATTTT
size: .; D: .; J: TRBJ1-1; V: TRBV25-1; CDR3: CASSGFRTVGTEAFF; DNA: TGTGCCAGCAGTGGATTCAGGACAGTCGGAACTGAAGCTTTCTTT
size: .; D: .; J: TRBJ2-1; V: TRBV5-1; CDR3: CASSRSGMGNEQFF; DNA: TGCGCCAGCAGCCGGTCCGGGATGGGCAATGAGCAGTTCTTC
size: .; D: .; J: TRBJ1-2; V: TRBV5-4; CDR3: CASSLDRVNYGYTF; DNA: TGTGCCAGCAGCTTGGACAGGGTGAACTATGGCTACACCTTC
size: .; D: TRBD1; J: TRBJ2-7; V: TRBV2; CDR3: CASAGQGPSEQYF; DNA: TGTGCCAGCGCGGGACAGGGGCCGTCCGAGCAGTACTTC
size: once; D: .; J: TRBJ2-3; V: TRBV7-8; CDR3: CASSLERVWGRRADTQYF; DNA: TGTGCCAGCAGCTTAGAGCGGGTGTGGGGACGACGTGCGGATACGCAGTATTTT
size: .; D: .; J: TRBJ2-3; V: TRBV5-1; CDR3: CASSRGPTGTDTQYF; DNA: TGCGCCAGCAGCCGTGGACCGACAGGCACAGATACGCAGTATTTT
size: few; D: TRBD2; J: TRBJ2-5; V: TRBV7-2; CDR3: CASSPGLAGGQETQYF; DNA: TGTGCCAGCAGCCCGGGACTAGCGGGAGGACAAGAGACCCAGTACTTC
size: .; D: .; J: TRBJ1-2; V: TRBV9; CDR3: CASSVHPRGYTF; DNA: TGTGCCAGCAGCGTACATCCGCGGGGCTACACCTTC
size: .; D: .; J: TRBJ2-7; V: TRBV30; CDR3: CAWDSDRGGYEQYF; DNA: TGTGCCTGGGATTCAGATAGAGGGGGTTACGAGCAGTACTTC
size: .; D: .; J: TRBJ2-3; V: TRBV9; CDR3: CASSVEALGTDTQYF; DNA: TGTGCCAGCAGCGTAGAAGCACTAGGCACAGATACGCAGTATTTT
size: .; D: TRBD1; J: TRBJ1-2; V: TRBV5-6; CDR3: CASGGDLGGEYGYTF; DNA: TGTGCCAGCGGTGGAGACCTAGGGGGCGAATATGGCTACACCTTC
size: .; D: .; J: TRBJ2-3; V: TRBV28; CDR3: CASSLSPFWREPDTQYF; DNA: TGTGCCAGCAGTTTATCCCCATTCTGGCGGGAACCAGATACGCAGTATTTT
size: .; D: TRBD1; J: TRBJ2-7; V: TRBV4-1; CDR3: CASSQVPGTGGVYEQYF; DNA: TGCGCCAGCAGCCAAGTTCCCGGGACAGGGGGCGTTTACGAGCAGTACTTC